This T cell receptor beta chain was recorded in a study of T-cell reconstitution after alpha-beta-depleted transplantation in children. General study findings and limits: The authors attributed T-cell counts and diversity one year after transplant mostly to newly produced T cells. The high TCRbeta diversity at day 60 in some patients came from surviving recipient T cells and thymic progenitors.

V was pared by 3 bases and J by 12 bases, with 14 bases between. The CDR3 consists of 12 residues. The TCRbeta library was prepared with unique molecular identifiers. From the PCR reads, TCRdb called clonotypes with MiXCR, one entry per CDR3 protein. The sample records 95,000 to 150,000 distinct CDR3 sequences, 23% being singletons. This clonotype was recorded many times. Its specificity is unknown. The sample in question was PBMCs, mostly from graft donor cells, obtained 180 days after TCRalphabeta/CD19-depleted stem cell transplant. The clonotype comes from a male patient between 2 and 9 years old who had a stem cell transplant for chronic granulomatous disease, so the T cells may come from the graft donor. The rearrangement joins TRBV12-3 or TRBV12-4 to TRBJ1-2; D is unresolved. CDR3 loop: CASSFSALAHTF. The CDR3 nucleotides read TGTGCCAGCAGTTTCTCGGCATTAGCCCACACCTTC.